This entry is about one T cell receptor beta chain. Its specificity is unknown. Trimming left V 1 base short and J 0 bases short, with 15 bases between. The length of the CDR3 is 17 residues. Germline assignment: CDR1 SGHTA and CDR2 FQGNSA. The record originates from a study of regulatory dendritic cells for organ transplantation. Study outcomes and limitations: Naive CD4+ and CD8+ repertoires were highly diverse; memory CD8+ was most oligoclonal. Resting memory CD8+ T cells held the most alloreactive clonotypes. Between individuals, the alloreactive memory CD8+ T cell pool differed considerably.

Measured with immunoSEQ multiplex PCR; TCRdb has only the in-frame clones, and not every one. This sample has around 19,000 clones; 74% occur once, and the top ten carry about 0.92%. FACS sorted CD4+ or CD8+ T cells into CD45RA+ naive and CD45RO+ memory. This sequence was found in a human donor in good health. The rearrangement links TRBV7-2 to TRBJ1-2; D perhaps matches TRBD1 (6 bases). The sample taken for sequencing was memory CD4+ T cells from blood. As to subset: CD45RO+ memory T cells. The CDR3 bases are TGTGCCAGCAGCTTAGGGGGGTTGGGGGCAGCTAACTATGGCTACACCTTC. Protein sequence: CASSLGGLGAANYGYTF.